This is a list of T cell receptor beta chains from one sample in a study of a mutant IDH1 vaccine in newly diagnosed glioma. Libraries were prepared by immunoSEQ multiplex PCR; TCRdb keeps only in-frame clonotypes and omits some of them. The sample carries fewer than 100,000 clones, roughly 90% recorded once. The source material was PBMCs, sampled from a glioma patient treated with radiotherapy, temozolomide or both. These receptors originate from a woman between 50 and 59 years old with glioma. Both conserved end residues are part of each CDR3. D genes are given only for firm matches.

V	D	J	CDR3
TRBV10-2	TRBD1	TRBJ2-1	CASSSTGGPYNEQFF
TRBV5-1	TRBD1	TRBJ1-2	CASSLHRDRVDGYTF
TRBV28	.	TRBJ1-2	CASSPPQRLSLYGYTF
TRBV18	TRBD1	TRBJ1-5	CASSPTGRNQPQHF
TRBV27	.	TRBJ2-5	CASRPIRGEQYF
TRBV5-1	.	.	CASSLGGMAGRSYEQYF
TRBV11-2	.	TRBJ2-1	CASSLDKLDEQFF
TRBV28	.	TRBJ1-1	CASTRQGSAGPRTEAFF
TRBV7-8	.	TRBJ1-2	CASSPQANYGYTF
TRBV28	TRBD1	TRBJ1-1	CASKARQGARTEAFF
TRBV5-1	.	TRBJ2-3	CASSPESTDTQYF
TRBV2	.	TRBJ1-5	CASSGTDYSNQPQHF
TRBV5-8	.	TRBJ1-5	CASSYQYSNQPQHF
TRBV9	TRBD2	TRBJ2-1	CASSVSGRANEQFF
TRBV9	.	TRBJ2-1	CASSVAAGYNEQFF
TRBV28	TRBD1	TRBJ2-1	CASSLREGGEYNEQFF
TRBV27	TRBD1	TRBJ1-6	CASSLGGGTGNSPLHF
TRBV28	.	TRBJ1-3	CASSRRGGNTIYF
TRBV2	.	TRBJ2-2	CASRPADTGELFF
TRBV5-1	.	TRBJ1-1	CASSLGTVRATEAFF
TRBV6-5	.	TRBJ2-1	CASSSDPLYNEQFF
TRBV5-1	TRBD1	TRBJ1-2	CASSGDTGGNYGYTF
TRBV27	.	TRBJ1-6	CASSVRGNSPLHF
TRBV27	.	TRBJ2-1	CASSSQGYEQFF
TRBV15	TRBD2	TRBJ2-7	CATSEFGGETLAGVSEQYF
TRBV7-9	TRBD2	TRBJ2-7	CASSLGGTSGTYEQYF
TRBV18	TRBD2	TRBJ2-1	CASSPRLAGGYGEQFF
TRBV7-9	.	TRBJ1-2	CASSKGEGSYGYTF
TRBV6-1	.	TRBJ1-3	CASRAGNTIYF
TRBV5-4	.	TRBJ1-5	CASSFRPGGNQPQHF
TRBV30	.	TRBJ1-4	CAWSVGGGDEKLFF
TRBV4-1	.	TRBJ1-5	CASSQDLGGNNQPQHF
TRBV9	.	TRBJ2-7	CASSVAPVGGRTYEQYF
TRBV5-4	TRBD2	TRBJ2-5	CASSLLAGIQETQYF
TRBV27	.	TRBJ2-7	CASSLRGDSYEQYF
TRBV9	TRBD2	TRBJ2-3	CASSARGRSTDTQYF
TRBV13	TRBD1	TRBJ2-7	CASSFPGQGTEQYF
TRBV7-2	.	TRBJ2-1	CASSPYRANNEQFF
TRBV30	TRBD2	TRBJ2-3	CAWSDTSGIHTQYF
TRBV28	TRBD2	TRBJ2-1	CASSPRGLAGGLGEQFF
TRBV5-6	TRBD1	TRBJ1-1	CASSSRTGFTEAFF
TRBV5-5	.	TRBJ1-1	CASSLDADMNTEAFF
TRBV9	.	TRBJ2-3	CASSVLARASTDTQYF
TRBV5-1	.	.	CASSFALQGSYEQYF
TRBV5-4	.	TRBJ2-2	CASSRPGLPGELFF
TRBV6-1	TRBD1	TRBJ1-2	CASSEAPGGNPYGYTF
TRBV5-1	.	TRBJ2-7	CASSLGLDTYEQYF